This paragraph covers one T cell receptor (beta chain) sequence. No antigen is known for it. The CDR3 has 15 amino acids. Germline CDR1 is SGDLS and CDR2 is YYNGEE. V lost 3 bases to trimming and J lost 0 bases; unmatched junction nucleotides: 2. The data were produced by immunoSEQ multiplex PCR, yet TCRdb's version contains in-frame clones alone and is incomplete. This sample has approximately 100,000 clones; about nine tenths occur once, and the top ten carry around 0.73%. This record comes from a study of a mutant IDH1 vaccine in newly diagnosed glioma. Time point defined: week 47, end of study. The investigators gave 300 ug of mutant IDH1 20-mer peptide in each vaccine dose, together with topical imiquimod.

The specimen was PBMCs, collected from a glioma patient whose treatment included an IDH1 peptide vaccine. The V call is TRBV9, the J call TRBJ1-3; 8 nucleotides align to TRBD1. This sequence originates from a woman between 45 and 60 years old with glioma. The CDR3 bases are TGTGCCAGCAGCGGGGGACAGGCCTCTGGAAACACCATATATTTT. Translation gives CASSGGQASGNTIYF.